This TCR beta chain is drawn from a study of spatial heterogeneity in lung cancer. Study background: Consistently, beta-chain sequences turned up in larger numbers than alpha-chain sequences did. There were, on average, more than eight raw-read appearances for each unique TCR and UMI combination. Study results and caveats: At resection, ubiquitous expanded tumor TCRs appeared in blood more than at follow-up.

This clonotype was recorded at least ten times. As yet, its antigen is unknown. TCRdb itself ran the 5' RACE reads through MiXCR, one entry per CDR3 protein. Seen here are tens of thousands of distinct CDR3 sequences, approximately 12% observed once, and the top ten hold roughly 32%. Time point given: blood at routine non-recurrence follow-up after resection. Tumor, nontumor lung or frozen PBMC supplied whole RNA that was sequenced unsorted. Between the trimmed V and J ends, which lost 6 bases and 3 bases, there was a span of 13 bases. The germline CDR1 and CDR2 sequences are MNHEY and SMNVEV (reference sequence). The CDR3 is made up of 14 amino acids.

The clonotype was recovered from a male donor with early-stage non-small cell lung cancer. J is TRBJ2-3 and V is TRBV27; D remains ambiguous. This specimen was PBMCs, taken at follow-up. The CDR3, as DNA: TGTGCCAGCAGATTAACTATTAGTACAGATACGCAGTATTTT. Its protein is CASRLTISTDTQYF.